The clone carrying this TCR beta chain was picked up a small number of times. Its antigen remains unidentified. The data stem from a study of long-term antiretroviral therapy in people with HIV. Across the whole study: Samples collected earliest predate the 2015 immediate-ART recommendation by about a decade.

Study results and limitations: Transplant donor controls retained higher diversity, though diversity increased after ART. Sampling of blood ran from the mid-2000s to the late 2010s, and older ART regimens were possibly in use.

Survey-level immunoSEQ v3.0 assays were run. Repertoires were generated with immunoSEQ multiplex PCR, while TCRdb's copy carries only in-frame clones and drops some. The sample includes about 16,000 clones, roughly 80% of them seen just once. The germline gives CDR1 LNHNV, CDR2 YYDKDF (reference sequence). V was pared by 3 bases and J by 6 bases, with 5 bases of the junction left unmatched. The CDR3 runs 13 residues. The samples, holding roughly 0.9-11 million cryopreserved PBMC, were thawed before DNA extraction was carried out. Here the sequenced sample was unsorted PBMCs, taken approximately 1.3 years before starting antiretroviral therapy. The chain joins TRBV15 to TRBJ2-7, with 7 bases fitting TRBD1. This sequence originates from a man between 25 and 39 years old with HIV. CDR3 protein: CATSRDRFGEQYF. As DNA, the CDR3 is TGTGCCACCAGCAGGGACAGGTTTGGCGAGCAGTACTTC.